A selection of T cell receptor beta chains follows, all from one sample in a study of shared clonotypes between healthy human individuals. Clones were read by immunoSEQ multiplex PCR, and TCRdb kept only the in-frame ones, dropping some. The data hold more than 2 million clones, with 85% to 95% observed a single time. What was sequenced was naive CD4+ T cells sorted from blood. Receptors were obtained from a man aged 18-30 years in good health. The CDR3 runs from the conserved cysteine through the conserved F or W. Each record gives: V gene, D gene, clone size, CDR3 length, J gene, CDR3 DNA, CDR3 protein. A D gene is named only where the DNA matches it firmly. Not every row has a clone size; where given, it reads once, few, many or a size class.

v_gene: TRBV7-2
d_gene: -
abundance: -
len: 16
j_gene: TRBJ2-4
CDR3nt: TGTGCCAGCAGCTTAGTACCAGGGGAGGTCAAAAACATTCAGTACTTC
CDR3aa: CASSLVPGEVKNIQYF

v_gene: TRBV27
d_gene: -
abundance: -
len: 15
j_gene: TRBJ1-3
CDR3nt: TGTGCCAGCAGTTTTCGGGGAGGCTCAGGAAACACCATATATTTT
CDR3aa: CASSFRGGSGNTIYF

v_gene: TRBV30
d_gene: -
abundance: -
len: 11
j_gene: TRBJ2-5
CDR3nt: TGTGCCGGCCAGGGTGGAGAGACCCAGTACTTC
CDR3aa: CAGQGGETQYF

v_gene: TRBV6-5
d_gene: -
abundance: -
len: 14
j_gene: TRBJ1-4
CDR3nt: TGTGCCAGCAGTTACTCGTCAGCTAATGAAAAACTGTTTTTT
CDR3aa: CASSYSSANEKLFF

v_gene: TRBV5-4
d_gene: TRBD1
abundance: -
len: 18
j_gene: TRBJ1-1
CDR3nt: TGTGCCAGCAGCTGGGTCGGGACAGGCCTCGGTTTGAACACTGAAGCTTTCTTT
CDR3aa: CASSWVGTGLGLNTEAFF

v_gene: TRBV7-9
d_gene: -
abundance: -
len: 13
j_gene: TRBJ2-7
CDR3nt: TGTGCCAGCAGCGGGACGCCCTCCTACGAGCAGTACTTC
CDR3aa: CASSGTPSYEQYF

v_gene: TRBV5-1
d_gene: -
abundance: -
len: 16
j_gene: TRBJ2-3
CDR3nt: TGCGCCAGCAGCTTGGAAGGCAGAACTAGCACAGATACGCAGTATTTT
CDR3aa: CASSLEGRTSTDTQYF

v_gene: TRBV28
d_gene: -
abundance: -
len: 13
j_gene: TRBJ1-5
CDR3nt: TGTGCCAGTAAGTTGGGGAGGGATCAGCCCCAGCATTTT
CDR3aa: CASKLGRDQPQHF

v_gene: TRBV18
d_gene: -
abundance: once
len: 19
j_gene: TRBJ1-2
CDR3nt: TGTGCCAGCTCACCACTCGGTTCTACCGGGACGGGTGCTAACTATGGCTACACCTTC
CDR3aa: CASSPLGSTGTGANYGYTF

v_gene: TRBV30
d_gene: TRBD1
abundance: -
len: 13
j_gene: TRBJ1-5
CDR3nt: TGTGCCTGGAGCCGGACAGGGTATCAGCCCCAGCATTTT
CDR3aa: CAWSRTGYQPQHF